This T cell receptor beta chain was found in a study of CD8 T cells in ankylosing spondylitis. The study's findings and limits: Researchers reportedly found disease-linked clones significantly enriched in matched ankylosing spondylitis synovial fluid.

Points on this clonotype: Its specificity is unknown.

CDR1 DFQATT and CDR2 SNEGSKA come from the germline V gene (reference sequence). V lost 5 bases and J lost 0; bases outside the gene matches: 8. The CDR3 sequence is 16 residues long. A quantitative 5'-RACE method, one with molecular barcodes, was used to make TCR beta libraries. TCRdb passed the 5' RACE reads through MiXCR, listing each CDR3 protein once. Here the sample spans about 260,000 distinct CDR3 sequences, around 25% being singletons. The sequence was collected from a male donor with ankylosing spondylitis or in good health (not recorded which). J is TRBJ1-5 and V is TRBV20-1; 9 bases are shared with TRBD1. What was sequenced was blood, either unsorted or a sorted T cell fraction (not recorded which). The CDR3: CSALDRGRYSNQPQHF. CDR3 DNA: TGCAGTGCTTTGGACAGGGGTCGTTATAGCAATCAGCCCCAGCATTTT.